These 5 T cell receptor beta chains originate from one sample sequenced in a study of blood T cell repertoires in COVID-19. Clones were sequenced by immunoSEQ multiplex PCR, and TCRdb holds only the in-frame ones, with some missing. The profile covers about 210,000 clones, with about 88% appearing a single time and over 1.5% taken by the ten largest. The source material was peripheral blood. These receptors all stem from a man between 70 and 80 years old with acute or convalescent COVID-19.

J is TRBJ1-6 and V is TRBV7-9; no definite D call. There are 12 residues in the CDR3. V was cut by 5 bases and J by 7 bases, with 6 bases left in between. CDR1 is SEHNR, CDR2 FQNEAQ, per germline (reference sequence). CDR3 DNA: TGTGCCAGCAGCGAGACAAATTCACCCCTCCACTTT. Protein product: CASSETNSPLHF.

The rearrangement links TRBV19 to TRBJ1-3, with 7 bases aligning to TRBD1. The CDR3 runs to 14 residues. J lost 2 bases, V lost 6 bases, and 4 bases had no gene match. Germline V gene sequence: CDR1 LNHDA, CDR2 SQIVND (reference sequence). The DNA of the CDR3 is TGTGCCAGTAGGGAAGACAGGGCTGGAAACACCATATATTTT. Amino acid sequence: CASREDRAGNTIYF.

V and J are TRBV3-1 (or the pseudogene TRBV3-2) and TRBJ1-4, with 8 bases that match TRBD1. Germline-derived CDR1 and CDR2 are LGHDT and YNNKEL (reference sequence). The CDR3 length is 14 residues. After removal of 3 bases from V and 7 bases from J, the junction contained 4 bases not matched to a gene. The CDR3 protein is CASSQQGAGEKLFF. CDR3 DNA sequence: TGTGCCAGCAGCCAGCAGGGGGCGGGTGAAAAACTGTTTTTT.

The V call is TRBV9, the J call TRBJ2-1; 7 bases match TRBD2. Germline-derived CDR1 and CDR2 are SGDLS and YYNGEE. V shed 3 bases, J shed 4 bases, and the junction held 4 bases outside the gene matches. CDR3 length: 14 amino acids. The CDR3 DNA reads TGTGCCAGCAGCGGAGCGGGGAATTACAATGAGCAGTTCTTC. Translated, it gives CASSGAGNYNEQFF.

The chain uses TRBV3-1 (or the pseudogene TRBV3-2) and TRBJ2-7, with 10 bases fitting TRBD1. There are 16 residues in the CDR3. CDR1 is LGHDT, CDR2 YNNKEL, per germline (reference sequence). V gave up 0 bases and J gave up 4 bases; unmatched junction bases: 6. For the CDR3, the DNA is TGTGCCAGCAGCCAAGAAGGGGGACAGGGGACTTACGAGCAGTACTTC. This encodes CASSQEGGQGTYEQYF.